The T cell receptor (beta chain) under discussion was sequenced for a study of blood T cell repertoires in COVID-19. About the research overall: Both acute and convalescent COVID-19 samples were obtained from the United States, Italy and Spain. T cells, B-cell-depleted T cells, or PBMCs supplied cDNA or gDNA.

Sequenced by immunoSEQ multiplex PCR; TCRdb stores in-frame clones only, minus some. Among just over 300,000 clones listed, around 87% were seen once. The age range of participants was 18 to 89 years, with residence in some 25 US areas. The CDR3 contains 19 residues. V was pared by 4 bases and J by 3 bases, with 19 bases of the junction left unmatched. In germline, CDR1 is SGDLS, CDR2 YYNGEE. The receptor was derived from a young woman with acute COVID-19. Sequenced material: PBMCs or T cells enriched from blood (not recorded which). The V call is TRBV9, the J call TRBJ2-5; 9 bases align to TRBD1. The chain's CDR3 is CASSSRDREFEIGKETQYF. The CDR3 DNA follows: TGTGCCAGCAGCTCCCGGGACAGGGAGTTTGAGATTGGGAAAGAGACCCAGTACTTC.